What follows are 5 T cell receptor beta chains derived from one specimen sequenced in a study of CD8+CD57+ T cells in acquired aplastic anemia. The sequenced patients had an expansion of CD8+CD57+ cells seen by flow cytometry. Using genomic DNA as the template, TCR beta VDJ and CDR3 profiling was carried out. Via MiXCR, TCRdb re-called the reads, giving one row per CDR3 protein. The sample consists of approximately 160,000 distinct CDR3 sequences, less than 50% of them appearing once. Input material: sorted CD4+, CD8+, or CD8+CD57+ T cells (not recorded which) from PBMCs. These receptors came from a human donor with aplastic anemia.

The table lists this clonotype with a few counts. A read error may be the cause here, since a much bigger clone is one base away. This is likely a read error, given that the CDR3 carries no conserved phenylalanine or tryptophan at its end. The J gene is TRBJ1-6, the V gene TRBV5-1, with 9 bases lining up with TRBD1. The CDR3 has 14 amino acids. The V and J ends lost 6 bases and 4 bases, in that order; junction bases with no gene match: 2. The germline gives CDR1 SGHRS, CDR2 YFSETQ. The CDR3 DNA is TGCGCCAGCAAGGGGACAGGGTATAATTCACCCCTCCACCTT. This gives the protein CASKGTGYNSPLHL.

With respect to this clonotype: A much bigger clone sits one base away, suggesting this may be a read error. The chain links TRBV4-3 to TRBJ2-3; 12 bases are a match to TRBD2. Per the germline V gene, CDR1 is LGHNA and CDR2 is YSLEER. This CDR3 spans 15 amino acids. CDR3 region: CASSLTSGRTDAQYF. The CDR3 DNA sequence: TGCGCCAGCAGCCTAACTAGCGGGAGGACAGATGCGCAGTATTTT.

This clonotype was seen more than once but under ten times. A much more abundant neighbour one base away suggests this may be a read error. The rearrangement uses TRBV7-2 and TRBJ2-1, with 11 bases that match TRBD2. The CDR3 is 16 residues long. Germline V gene lookup returns CDR1 SGHTA and CDR2 FQGNSA. For the CDR3, the DNA is TGTGCCAGCAGCTTATGGGGACTAGCGGCCTACGATGAGCAGTTCTTC. Translated: CASSLWGLAAYDEQFF.

The chain is built from TRBV10-3 and TRBJ2-7, with D tentatively TRBD1 or TRBD2 (6 bases each). Germline V gene sequence: CDR1 ENHRY, CDR2 SYGVKD. The CDR3 spans 12 residues. The ends were cut back, 6 bases at V and 7 bases at J, with 13 bases in the middle. The CDR3 DNA sequence: TGTGCCATCAGCGACGGCGGGACAGAGCAGTACTTC. The encoded protein is CAISDGGTEQYF.

This clonotype was found many times. The V call is TRBV7-3, the J call TRBJ2-3; 13 positions match TRBD2. The CDR3 is made up of 15 amino acids. Germline CDR1 is SGHTA and CDR2 is FQGTGA. The junction had 7 bases not matched to a gene; V was cut back by 5 bases and J by 8 bases. The CDR3 protein is CASSPGLAGAGTQYF. DNA of the CDR3: TGTGCCAGCAGCCCTGGACTAGCGGGGGCTGGTACGCAGTATTTT.